The entry below gives a single TCR beta chain sequence along with its context. The entry originates in a study of blood T cells in healthy people across ages. Next came a second PCR, run for roughly 6 to 11 cycles, which used a sample-barcoded 5' primer along with a J-beta primer mix. Using its own MiXCR run on the 5' RACE reads, TCRdb lists one record per CDR3 protein. The sample shows fewer than 1.5 million distinct CDR3 sequences, roughly 40% of them seen only once. This sequence originates from a woman between 18 and 29 years old in good health. Sequencing input: blood.

The CDR3: CASSYQDRGGTQYF. CDR3 nucleotide sequence: TGTGCCAGCAGTTACCAGGACAGGGGAGGGACCCAGTACTTC. The chain employs TRBV6-6 and TRBJ2-7; 9 nucleotides agree with TRBD1. The J call may be wrong; the DNA end is better matched by TRBJ2-5. Germline V gene lookup returns CDR1 MNHNY and CDR2 SVGAGI (reference sequence). The CDR3 runs 14 residues.